This entry lists 13 T cell receptor beta chains sequenced from one sample in a study of blood T cell repertoires in COVID-19. Libraries were prepared by immunoSEQ multiplex PCR; TCRdb keeps only in-frame clonotypes and omits some of them. The table records about 240,000 clones, just under 85% of them present only once. The specimen sequenced was peripheral blood. These receptors were obtained from an elderly woman with acute or convalescent COVID-19.

V usage is TRBV7-9 and J usage is TRBJ2-7, with a weak D call TRBD2 (5 bases). CDR3 length: 14 amino acids. Trimming took off 2 bases at V and 3 bases at J, with 11 bases between the two ends. Germline assignment: CDR1 SEHNR and CDR2 FQNEAQ (reference sequence). The CDR3 coding sequence is TGTGCCAGCAGCTTAACTCCGGCGGGCTACGAGCAGTACTTC. The encoded protein is CASSLTPAGYEQYF.

The chain has TRBV5-8 and TRBJ2-7; 9 nucleotides align to TRBD1. Trimming removed 0 bases from V and 7 bases from J; junction bases left unmatched: 8. Germline V lookup: CDR1 SGHTS, CDR2 YDEGEE. The CDR3 length is 15 residues. The CDR3 sequence is CASSLGDRARGEQYF. The CDR3 nucleotides are TGTGCCAGCAGCTTGGGGGACAGGGCCAGAGGGGAGCAGTACTTC.

About this clone itself: Compared with germline, one end of the junction differs, possibly owing to a read error. The V gene is TRBV24-1, the J gene TRBJ1-1, with D tentatively TRBD1 (5 bases). This CDR3 has 11 amino acids. Germline loops: CDR1 KGHDR, CDR2 SFDVKD. CDR3 in amino acids: CATRRSGGRSF. Written as DNA, the CDR3 is TGTGCCACCCGGCGAAGCGGGGGAAGATCGTTT.

J is TRBJ2-3 and V is TRBV5-1; D unclear. V was pared by 4 bases and J by 3 bases, with 21 bases between. There are 17 residues in the CDR3. The germline gives CDR1 SGHRS, CDR2 YFSETQ. The CDR3 region has the DNA TGCGCCAGCAGCAATAACTCCGGTTGCAGACAAACAGATACGCAGTATTTT. It translates to CASSNNSGCRQTDTQYF.

This clone occurred a few times. The rearrangement joins TRBV6-5 to TRBJ1-4, with TRBD1 as a possible D gene (5 bases). Trimming cost V 5 bases and J 10 bases, with 14 bases left between them. The CDR3 is 13 amino acids. The germline gives CDR1 MNHEY, CDR2 SVGAGI. The CDR3 DNA reads TGTGCCAGCAGTACAGTATCCGGGGGAAAACTGTTTTTT. Translating it yields CASSTVSGGKLFF.

The chain is built from TRBV19 and TRBJ1-5, with 7 positions matching TRBD1. The CDR3 spans 15 residues. V trimming: 1 base; J trimming: 4 bases; junction bases outside the gene matches: 4. Germline V gene lookup returns CDR1 LNHDA and CDR2 SQIVND (reference sequence). This CDR3 is CASSIAGGNNQPQHF. CDR3 bases: TGTGCCAGTAGTATAGCAGGGGGGAATAATCAGCCCCAGCATTTT. Full variable domain (remainder filled in from reference TRBV19 and TRBJ1-5): DGGITQSPKYLFRKEGQNVTLSCEQNLNHDAMYWYRQDPGQGLRLIYYSQIVNDFQKGDIAEGYSVSREKKESFPLTVTSAQKNPTAFYLCASSIAGGNNQPQHFGDGTRLSIL.

This chain joins TRBV6-4 and TRBJ1-1, with D tentatively TRBD1 (5 bases). The CDR3 is 14 residues long. CDR1 and CDR2 (germline): MRHNA, SNTAGT. Trimming stripped 6 bases from V and 5 bases from J, with 16 bases between. CDR3 sequence reads: CASRADRSHTEAFF. CDR3 DNA sequence: TGTGCCAGCAGGGCTGACAGAAGTCATACTGAAGCTTTCTTT.

This chain joins TRBV9 and TRBJ2-2; D is possibly TRBD1 (5 bases). Germline V gene data show CDR1 as SGDLS and CDR2 as YYNGEE. This CDR3 has 15 amino acids. Trimming took off 0 bases at V and 4 bases at J, with 10 bases between the two ends. The CDR3 DNA is TGTGCCAGCAGCGTAGGTCCCCAGGGCACCGGGGAGCTGTTTTTT. Translating it yields CASSVGPQGTGELFF.

This clone was seen just once. The genes are TRBV29-1 and TRBJ1-1, with 8 bases lining up with TRBD1. CDR1 is SQVTM and CDR2 is ANQGSEA in the germline V gene. The CDR3 is 15 amino acids. J was trimmed by 8 bases and V by 6 bases; bases with no gene match: 17. The CDR3 loop is CSVRAPQTDRGEAFF. DNA of the CDR3: TGCAGCGTCCGAGCACCCCAAACTGACAGGGGCGAAGCTTTCTTT.

This sequence joins TRBV2 and TRBJ1-1; no reliable D call. The germline V gene encodes CDR1 SNHLY and CDR2 FYNNEI. Trimming took off 6 bases at V and 5 bases at J, with 4 bases between the two ends. This CDR3 is 10 amino acids long. CDR3 nucleotide sequence: TGTGCCAGCAGCTATACTGAAGCTTTCTTT. Encoded protein: CASSYTEAFF.

This chain joins TRBV5-6 and TRBJ1-2; 9 bases are shared with TRBD1. The length of the CDR3 is 14 residues. V lost 5 bases, J lost 8 bases, and 10 bases stayed unmatched. Per the germline V gene, CDR1 is SGHDT and CDR2 is YYEEEE. CDR3 protein: CASSDTGGGGGYTF. DNA of the CDR3: TGTGCCAGCAGTGATACAGGGGGCGGAGGGGGCTACACCTTC.

This chain uses TRBV2 with TRBJ2-7; 7 nucleotides agree with TRBD1. Per the germline V gene, CDR1 is SNHLY and CDR2 is FYNNEI. The CDR3 length is 13 residues. V shed 8 bases, J shed 3 bases, and the junction held 7 bases outside the gene matches. The DNA of the CDR3 is TGTGCCAGCGAGGGACAGCCATTCTACGAGCAGTACTTC. Its translation is CASEGQPFYEQYF. The entire variable domain, with the rest obtained from reference TRBV2 and TRBJ2-7, is as follows: EPEVTQTPSHQVTQMGQEVILRCVPISNHLYFYWYRQILGQKVEFLVSFYNNEISEKSEIFDDQFSVERPDGSNFTLKIRSTKLEDSAMYFCASEGQPFYEQYFGPGTRLTVT.

The rearrangement uses TRBV3-1 (or the pseudogene TRBV3-2) and TRBJ2-7; weak D call: TRBD2 (6 bases). Germline V gene sequence: CDR1 LGHDT, CDR2 YNNKEL (reference sequence). Trimming removed 2 bases from V and 3 bases from J, with 17 bases in between. This CDR3 has 16 residues. CDR3 sequence: CASSQPSRTTSYEQYF. The CDR3 coding sequence is TGTGCCAGCAGCCAACCTAGCCGGACTACGAGCTACGAGCAGTACTTC.